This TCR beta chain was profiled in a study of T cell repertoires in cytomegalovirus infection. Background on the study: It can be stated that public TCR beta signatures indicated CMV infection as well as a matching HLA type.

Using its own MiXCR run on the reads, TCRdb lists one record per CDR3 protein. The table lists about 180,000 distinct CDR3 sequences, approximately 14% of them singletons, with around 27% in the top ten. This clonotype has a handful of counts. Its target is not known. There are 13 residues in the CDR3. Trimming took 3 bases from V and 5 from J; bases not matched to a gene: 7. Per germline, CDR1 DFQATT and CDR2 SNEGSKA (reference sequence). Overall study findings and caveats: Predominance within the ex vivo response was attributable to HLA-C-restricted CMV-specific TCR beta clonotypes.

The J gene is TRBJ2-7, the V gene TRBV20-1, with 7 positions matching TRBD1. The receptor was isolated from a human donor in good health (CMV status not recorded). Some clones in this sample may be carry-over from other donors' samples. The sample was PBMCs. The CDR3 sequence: CSARVDRDHEQYF. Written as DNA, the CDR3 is TGCAGTGCTAGGGTCGACAGGGACCACGAGCAGTACTTC.